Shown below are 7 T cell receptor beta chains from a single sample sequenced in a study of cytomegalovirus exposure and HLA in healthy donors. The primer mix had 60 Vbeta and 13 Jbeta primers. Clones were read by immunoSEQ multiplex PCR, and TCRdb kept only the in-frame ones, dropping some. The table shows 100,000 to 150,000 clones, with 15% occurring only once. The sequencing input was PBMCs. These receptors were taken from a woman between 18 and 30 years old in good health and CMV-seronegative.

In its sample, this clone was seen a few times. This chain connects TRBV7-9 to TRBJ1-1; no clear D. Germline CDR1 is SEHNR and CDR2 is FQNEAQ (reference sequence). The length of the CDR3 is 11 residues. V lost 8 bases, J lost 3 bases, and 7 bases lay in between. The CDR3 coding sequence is TGTGCCAGCCATTCGGACACTGAAGCTTTCTTT. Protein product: CASHSDTEAFF.

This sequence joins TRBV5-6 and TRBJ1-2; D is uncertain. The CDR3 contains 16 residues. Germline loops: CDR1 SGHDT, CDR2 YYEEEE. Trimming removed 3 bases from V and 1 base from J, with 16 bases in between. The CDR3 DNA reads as TGTGCCAGCAGCTATGAGGAAGTTAGGAATAACTATGGCTACACCTTC. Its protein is CASSYEEVRNNYGYTF.

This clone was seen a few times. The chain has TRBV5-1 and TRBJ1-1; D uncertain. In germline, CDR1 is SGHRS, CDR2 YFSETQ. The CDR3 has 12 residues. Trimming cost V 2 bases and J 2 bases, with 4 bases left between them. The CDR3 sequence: CASSLTNTEAFF. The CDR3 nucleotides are TGCGCCAGCAGCTTAACTAACACTGAAGCTTTCTTT.

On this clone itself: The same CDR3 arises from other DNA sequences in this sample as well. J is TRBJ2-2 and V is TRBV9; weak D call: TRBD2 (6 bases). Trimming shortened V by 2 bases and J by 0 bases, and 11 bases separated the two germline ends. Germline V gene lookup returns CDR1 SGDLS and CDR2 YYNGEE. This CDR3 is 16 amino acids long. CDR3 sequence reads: CASSVTGLPNTGELFF. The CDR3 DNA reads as TGTGCCAGCAGCGTTACGGGACTCCCGAACACCGGGGAGCTGTTTTTT.

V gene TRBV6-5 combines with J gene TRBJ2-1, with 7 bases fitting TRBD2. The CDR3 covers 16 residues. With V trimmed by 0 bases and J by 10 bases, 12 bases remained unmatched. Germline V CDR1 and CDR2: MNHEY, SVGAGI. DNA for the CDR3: TGTGCCAGCAGTTACTCGAAGGCTAGCGGCGGTCGAGAGCAGTTCTTC. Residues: CASSYSKASGGREQFF.

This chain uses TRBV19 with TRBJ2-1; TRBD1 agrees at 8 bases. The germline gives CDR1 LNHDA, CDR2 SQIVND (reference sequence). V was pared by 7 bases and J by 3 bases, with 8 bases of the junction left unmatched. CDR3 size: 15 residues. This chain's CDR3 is CASKEPGQDYNEQFF. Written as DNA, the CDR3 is TGTGCCAGTAAAGAGCCGGGACAGGACTACAATGAGCAGTTCTTC.

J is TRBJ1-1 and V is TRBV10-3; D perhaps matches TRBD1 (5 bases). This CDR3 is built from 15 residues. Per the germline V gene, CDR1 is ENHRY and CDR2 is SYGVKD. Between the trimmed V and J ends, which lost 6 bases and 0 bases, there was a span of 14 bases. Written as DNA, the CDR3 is TGTGCCATCAGCCCCCGGGAGGGGCTGAACACTGAAGCTTTCTTT. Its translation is CAISPREGLNTEAFF.